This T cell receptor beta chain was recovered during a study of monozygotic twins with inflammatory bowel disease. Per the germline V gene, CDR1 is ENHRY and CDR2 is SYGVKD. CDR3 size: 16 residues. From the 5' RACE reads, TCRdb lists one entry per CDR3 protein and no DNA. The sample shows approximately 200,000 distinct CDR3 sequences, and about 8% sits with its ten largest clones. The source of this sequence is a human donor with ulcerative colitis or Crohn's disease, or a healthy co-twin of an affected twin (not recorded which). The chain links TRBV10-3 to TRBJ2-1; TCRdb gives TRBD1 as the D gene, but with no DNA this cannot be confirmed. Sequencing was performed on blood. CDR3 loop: CAISAGGPSSYNEQFF.